Included here is one T cell receptor (beta chain) sequence, with context. This entry is derived from a study of blood T cell repertoires in COVID-19. Authors' processing steps: Estimation of nucleated cell counts was performed using reference gene primer amplification. Sequenced by immunoSEQ multiplex PCR; TCRdb stores in-frame clones only, minus some. Clone size and V and J calls were adopted from that table, with D and trimming inferred from the DNA. This table has 200,000 to 250,000 clones, approximately 80% appearing once. This CDR3 contains 14 residues. CDR1 and CDR2 from the germline V gene are SGDLS and YYNGEE. Trimming took 3 bases from V and 1 from J; bases not matched to a gene: 1.

Input material: PBMCs or T cells enriched from blood (not recorded which). The chain uses TRBV9 and TRBJ2-7; 10 bases are shared with TRBD1. The clonotype originates from a woman aged 50 to 65 with acute COVID-19. The CDR3 DNA sequence: TGTGCCAGCAGCGGGGGACAGGGGTCCTACGAGCAGTACTTC. Its translation is CASSGGQGSYEQYF.